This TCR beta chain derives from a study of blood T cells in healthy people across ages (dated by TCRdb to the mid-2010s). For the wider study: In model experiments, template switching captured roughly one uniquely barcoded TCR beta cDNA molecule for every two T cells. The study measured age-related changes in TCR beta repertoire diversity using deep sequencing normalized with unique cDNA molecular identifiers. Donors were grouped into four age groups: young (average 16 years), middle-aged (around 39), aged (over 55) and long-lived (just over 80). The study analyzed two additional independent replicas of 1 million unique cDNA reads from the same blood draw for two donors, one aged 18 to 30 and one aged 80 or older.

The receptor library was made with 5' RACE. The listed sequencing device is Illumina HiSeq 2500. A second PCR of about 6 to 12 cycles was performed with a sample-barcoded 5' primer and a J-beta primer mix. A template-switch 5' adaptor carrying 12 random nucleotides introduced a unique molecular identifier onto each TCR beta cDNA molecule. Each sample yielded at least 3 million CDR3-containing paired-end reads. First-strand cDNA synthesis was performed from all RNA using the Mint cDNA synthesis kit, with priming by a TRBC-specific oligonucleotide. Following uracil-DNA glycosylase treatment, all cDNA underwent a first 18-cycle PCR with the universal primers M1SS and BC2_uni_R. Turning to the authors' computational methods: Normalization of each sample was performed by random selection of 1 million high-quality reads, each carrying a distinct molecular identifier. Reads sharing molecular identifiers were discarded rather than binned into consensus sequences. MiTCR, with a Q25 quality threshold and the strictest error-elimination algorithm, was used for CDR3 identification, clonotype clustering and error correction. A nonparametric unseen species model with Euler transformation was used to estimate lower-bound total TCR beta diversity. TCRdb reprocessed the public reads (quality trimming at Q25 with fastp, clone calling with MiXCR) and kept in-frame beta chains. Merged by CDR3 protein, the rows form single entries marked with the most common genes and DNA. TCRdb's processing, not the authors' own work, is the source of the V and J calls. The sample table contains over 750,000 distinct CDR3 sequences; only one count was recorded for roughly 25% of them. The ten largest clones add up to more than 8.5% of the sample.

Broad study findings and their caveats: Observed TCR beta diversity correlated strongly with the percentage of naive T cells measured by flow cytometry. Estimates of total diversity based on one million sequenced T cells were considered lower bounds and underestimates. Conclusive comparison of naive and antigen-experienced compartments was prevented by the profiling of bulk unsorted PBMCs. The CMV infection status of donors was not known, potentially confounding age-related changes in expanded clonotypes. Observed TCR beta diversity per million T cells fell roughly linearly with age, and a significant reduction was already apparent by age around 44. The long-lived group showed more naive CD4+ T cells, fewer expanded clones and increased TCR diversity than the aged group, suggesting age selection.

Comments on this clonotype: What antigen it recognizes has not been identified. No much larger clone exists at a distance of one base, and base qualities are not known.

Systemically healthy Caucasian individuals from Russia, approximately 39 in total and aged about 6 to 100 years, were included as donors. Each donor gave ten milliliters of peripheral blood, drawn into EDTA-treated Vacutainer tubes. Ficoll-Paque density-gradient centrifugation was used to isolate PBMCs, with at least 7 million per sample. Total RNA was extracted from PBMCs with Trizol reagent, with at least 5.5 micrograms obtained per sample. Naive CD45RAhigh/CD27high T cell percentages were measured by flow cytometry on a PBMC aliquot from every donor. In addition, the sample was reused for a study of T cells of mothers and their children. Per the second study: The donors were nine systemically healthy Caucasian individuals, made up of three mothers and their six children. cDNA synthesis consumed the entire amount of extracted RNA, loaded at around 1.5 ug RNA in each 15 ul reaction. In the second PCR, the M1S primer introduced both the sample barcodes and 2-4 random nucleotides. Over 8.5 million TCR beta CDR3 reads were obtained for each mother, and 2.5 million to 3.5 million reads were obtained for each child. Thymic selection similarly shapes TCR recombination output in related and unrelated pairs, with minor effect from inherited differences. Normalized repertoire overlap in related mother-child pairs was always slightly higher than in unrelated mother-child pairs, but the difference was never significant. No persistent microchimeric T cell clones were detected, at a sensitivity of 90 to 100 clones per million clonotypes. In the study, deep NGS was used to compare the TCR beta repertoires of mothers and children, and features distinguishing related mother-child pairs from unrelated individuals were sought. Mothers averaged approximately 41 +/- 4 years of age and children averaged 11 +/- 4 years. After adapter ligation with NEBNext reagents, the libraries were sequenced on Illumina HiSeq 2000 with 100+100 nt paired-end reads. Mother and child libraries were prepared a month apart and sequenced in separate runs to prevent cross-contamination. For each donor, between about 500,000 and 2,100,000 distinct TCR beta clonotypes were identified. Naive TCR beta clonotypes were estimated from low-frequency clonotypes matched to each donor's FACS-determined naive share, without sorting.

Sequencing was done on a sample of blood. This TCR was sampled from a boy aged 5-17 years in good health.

CDR3 region: CASSLSFGVHEQYF. The nucleotide sequence reads TGTGCCAGCAGTTTAAGCTTTGGAGTGCACGAGCAGTACTTC. The sequence joins TRBV12-3 or TRBV12-4 to TRBJ2-7; the D gene cannot be named for sure. The CDR3, cysteine through phenylalanine, is 14 amino acids long. This entry keeps only the CDR3 DNA: 42 bases, framed from base 1. The junction shows trimming of 2 bases on V and 5 bases on J, plus 13 bases between the germline ends.